This TCR beta chain was recorded in a study of cytomegalovirus exposure and HLA in healthy donors. Nominal health characterized the donors when sampled, though unrecorded immune exposures were likely. PCR employed 60 Vbeta and 13 Jbeta primers. Here immunoSEQ multiplex PCR was the method, and the copy in TCRdb shows in-frame clones only, minus some. The profile shows under 150,000 clones, about four fifths of them singletons. This clonotype was sampled from a woman aged 40 to 50 in good health and CMV-seropositive. Sequenced input: PBMCs.

The CDR3 is CASSLIPSGRTYEQYF. DNA of the CDR3: TGCGCCAGCAGCTTAATCCCTAGCGGGAGAACCTACGAGCAGTACTTC. The chain combines TRBV5-1 with TRBJ2-7, with 10 bases fitting TRBD2. There are 16 residues in the CDR3. V was pared by 2 bases and J by 2 bases, with 7 bases of the junction left unmatched. CDR1 SGHRS and CDR2 YFSETQ come from the germline V gene.